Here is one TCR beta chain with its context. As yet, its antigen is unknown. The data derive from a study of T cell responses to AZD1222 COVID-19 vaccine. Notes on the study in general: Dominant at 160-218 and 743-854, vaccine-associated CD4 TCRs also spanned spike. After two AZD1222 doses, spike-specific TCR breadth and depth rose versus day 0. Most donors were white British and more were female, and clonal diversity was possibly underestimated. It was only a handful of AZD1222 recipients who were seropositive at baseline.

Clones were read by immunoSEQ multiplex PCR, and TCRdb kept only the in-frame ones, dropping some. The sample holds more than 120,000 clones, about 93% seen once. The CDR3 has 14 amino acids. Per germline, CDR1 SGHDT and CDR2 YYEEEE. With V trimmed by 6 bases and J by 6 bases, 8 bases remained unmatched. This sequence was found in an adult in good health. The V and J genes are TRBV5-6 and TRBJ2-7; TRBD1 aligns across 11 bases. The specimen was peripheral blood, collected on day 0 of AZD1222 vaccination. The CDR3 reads CASKWRGQGGEQYF. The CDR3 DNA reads TGTGCCAGCAAATGGCGGGGACAGGGGGGCGAGCAGTACTTC.